The rows below give T cell receptor beta chains drawn from one sample of a study of response to subunit inactivated influenza vaccine. TCRdb independently ran MiXCR on the RT-PCR reads; one entry per CDR3 protein. Among roughly 700,000 distinct CDR3 sequences listed, about 14% were seen once. Sample: PBMCs from blood, taken around 15 days before vaccination. The receptors were sampled from a man aged 50 to 60 who received an inactivated influenza vaccine. Each CDR3 is given with its conserved first and last residue. Size values are once, few and many counts, or a class for expanded clones, and some rows have none.

>TRBV20-1|.|TRBJ1-1
CSTTTGSATEAFF
>TRBV7-2|few|TRBJ2-1
CASSVQLGLGYNEQFF
>TRBV7-2|.|TRBJ2-1
CASSLSGLASYNEQFF
>TRBV29-1|few|TRBJ1-1
CSVVGTAMNTEAFF
>TRBV4-1|.|TRBJ1-1
CASSQGPRDREAFF
>TRBV11-2|.|TRBJ2-1
CASSDLAGGLGEQFF
>TRBV20-1|.|TRBJ2-3
CSAGGSVDVDTQYF
>TRBV7-9|.|TRBJ1-1
CASSLATGGNTEAFF
>TRBV4-1|few|TRBJ1-1
CASSHSTGTEAFF
>TRBV10-3|few|TRBJ2-1
CATGGGARTVKNEQFF
>TRBV20-1|.|TRBJ2-7
CSARDTLLLAGAQSGQYF
>TRBV4-3|.|TRBJ2-1
CASSQAPKGVSYNEQFF
>TRBV28|.|TRBJ1-5
CASRRTGGNNQPQHF
>TRBV20-1|.|TRBJ2-1
CSARVPGTDEQFF
>TRBV21-1|few|TRBJ1-6
CASSKVGRSSYNSPLHF
>TRBV5-7|many|TRBJ2-6
CASSPVGFRDSSGANVLTF
>TRBV5-1|.|TRBJ2-7
CASSLVTGSSYEQYF
>TRBV28|.|TRBJ1-5
CASSQRGVGNQPQHF
>TRBV7-9|many|TRBJ2-2
CASSLPYGTGPTGELFF
>TRBV29-1|many|TRBJ1-1
CSVWVRAEAFF
>TRBV5-1|few|TRBJ2-3
CASSGQSSTDTQYF
>TRBV7-9|.|TRBJ1-6
CASSFGGGDSPLHF
>TRBV5-1|few|TRBJ2-7
CASRPEGWTYEQYF
>TRBV6-2/TRBV6-3|few|TRBJ2-1
CASSYFRLAGGNYNEQFF
>TRBV14|.|TRBJ2-5
CASRETSGLQETQYF
>TRBV27|.|TRBJ2-7
CASSLSRRGGLEQYF
>TRBV4-3|.|TRBJ2-7
CASSQVRQAVREQYF
>TRBV5-1|.|TRBJ2-5
CASSPGGGTETQYF
>TRBV4-3|many|TRBJ2-2
CASSQVGQSLTGELFF
>TRBV15|many|TRBJ2-5
CATSRGKETQYF
>TRBV5-1|few|TRBJ2-1
CASKGTISYNEQFF
>TRBV29-1|many|TRBJ1-2
CTSRSSSGYTF
>TRBV7-2|.|TRBJ2-7
CASSLLQGGFYEQYF
>TRBV9|few|TRBJ2-3
CASSTASTDTQYF
>TRBV6-5|.|TRBJ2-5
CASSYSVPEETQYF
>TRBV3-1|.|TRBJ1-1
CASSQDRGGNTEAFF
>TRBV10-3|.|TRBJ2-5
CAISPGLYVGETQYF
>TRBV9|.|TRBJ2-5
CASSLGGQGGETQYF
>TRBV11-2|many|TRBJ2-1
CASSLGTVSYNEQFF
>TRBV3-1|.|TRBJ1-2
CASSHGTGGDGYTF
>TRBV15|many|TRBJ1-2
CATSREQLYGYTF
>TRBV14|.|TRBJ2-1
CASRPAGAGDEQFF
>TRBV5-5|few|TRBJ2-5
CASSLRTSGETQYF
>TRBV20-1|many|TRBJ2-7
CSARDPGAYEQYF
>TRBV2|.|TRBJ2-6
CASSEALQGAIAGANVLTF
>TRBV9|few|TRBJ2-7
CASSSRGGFAYEQYF
>TRBV5-1|few|TRBJ2-7
CASSLGPASEYEQYF
>TRBV12-3/TRBV12-4|many|TRBJ2-2
CASTLGTSDSGELFF
>TRBV6-1|few|TRBJ2-1
CASSEQLANFNEQFF
>TRBV7-2|few|TRBJ1-4
CASSSTGGHGKLFF
>TRBV6-2/TRBV6-3|few|TRBJ2-1
CASSYWINEQFF
>TRBV12-3/TRBV12-4|few|TRBJ2-7
CASSLSPVRSHEQYF
>TRBV12-3/TRBV12-4|many|TRBJ2-1
CASRPSGSISYNEQFF